The next 20 T cell receptor beta chains were all read from a single sample in a study of blood T cell repertoires in COVID-19. The method was immunoSEQ multiplex PCR; TCRdb's version includes in-frame clones alone and lacks a portion of them. Among approximately 440,000 clones listed, roughly 91% were seen once. Sequencing used PBMCs or T cells enriched from blood (not recorded which). These receptors all stem from a man aged 18 to 30 who had recovered from COVID-19.

CDR3 DNA sequence: TGCGCCAGCAGCCCTGGACAGGGGCAGGAGCCCCAGCATTTT. It specifies CASSPGQGQEPQHF. This chain uses TRBV4-1 with TRBJ1-5, with 9 bases aligning to TRBD1. From germline, CDR1 is MGHRA and CDR2 YSYEKL. V gave up 4 bases and J gave up 8 bases; unmatched junction bases: 6. CDR3 length: 14 residues.

V is TRBV12-5 and J is TRBJ1-1; TRBD1 is a possible D gene (5 bases). Germline values: CDR1 LGHNT, CDR2 FRNRAP. The V end lost 2 bases, the J end lost 6 bases, and 19 bases lay between the germline ends. CDR3 length: 16 residues. CDR3 DNA: TGTGCTAGTGGTTTGAGTGGGCTCAACCAGGGCTCTGAAGCTTTCTTT. Translated: CASGLSGLNQGSEAFF.

The gene calls are TRBV3-1 (or the pseudogene TRBV3-2) and TRBJ2-5; TRBD1 matches 11 bases. The CDR3 sequence is 15 residues long. CDR1 and CDR2 from the germline V gene are LGHDT and YNNKEL (reference sequence). V was pared by 4 bases and J by 5 bases, with 6 bases of the junction left unmatched. CDR3 DNA: TGTGCCAGCAGCCTGAGGACAGGGGGCCGTGAGACCCAGTACTTC. The encoded protein is CASSLRTGGRETQYF.

The table lists this clone with a count of one. The chain has TRBV11-2 and TRBJ1-5; 8 bases fit TRBD1. The CDR3 extends over 14 amino acids. Germline values: CDR1 SGHAT, CDR2 FQNNGV. V shed 5 bases and J 9 bases; nucleotides not matched to a gene: 9. CDR3 loop: CASSPGQGYTPQHF. The CDR3 DNA reads TGTGCCAGCAGCCCCGGACAGGGCTATACGCCCCAGCATTTT.

The V call is TRBV5-1, the J call TRBJ1-2; 9 bases line up with TRBD1. The CDR3 runs 15 residues. Unmatched junction bases numbered 9, after V lost 4 bases and J lost 5 bases. Per the germline V gene, CDR1 is SGHRS and CDR2 is YFSETQ. CDR3 DNA: TGCGCCAGCAGCCCCTGGACAGGGGTACGGTATGGCTACACCTTC. It specifies CASSPWTGVRYGYTF.

This clone was seen more than once but under ten times. The chain combines TRBV21-1 with TRBJ2-7; TRBD1 is the table's D call, not checked against the DNA. TRBV21-1 is given as a pseudogene. CDR3 length: 12 amino acids. In DNA form, the CDR3 reads TGTGCCAGCAGCAAACAGTCCTACGAGCAGTACTTC. Its protein product is CASSKQSYEQYF.

The chain links TRBV18 to TRBJ1-1, with 8 bases fitting TRBD1. V dropped 2 bases and J dropped 1; count of bases not matched to a gene: 9. In germline, CDR1 is KGHSH, CDR2 LQKENI. The CDR3 runs 17 residues. The CDR3 DNA is TGTGCCAGCTCACCAGGACAGGGACGAGGGGCGAACACTGAAGCTTTCTTT. Amino acid sequence: CASSPGQGRGANTEAFF.

This chain joins TRBV7-2 and TRBJ2-7; D perhaps matches TRBD2 (6 bases). CDR1 is SGHTA, CDR2 FQGNSA, per germline. This CDR3 is built from 16 residues. V was clipped by 4 bases and J by 6 bases, with 22 bases between them. CDR3 nucleotide sequence: TGTGCCAGCAGCTACATTCCGGGACTCGCACTGGGCGAGCAGTACTTC. It codes for CASSYIPGLALGEQYF. Filled out from reference TRBV7-2 and TRBJ2-7, the complete variable domain reads GAGVSQSPSNKVTEKGKDVELRCDPISGHTALYWYRQSLGQGLEFLIYFQGNSAPDKSGLPSDRFSAERTGGSVSTLTIQRTQQEDSAVYLCASSYIPGLALGEQYFGPGTRLTVT.

The V gene is TRBV9, the J gene TRBJ1-4; perhaps TRBD1 as D (5 bases). Germline V gene sequence: CDR1 SGDLS, CDR2 YYNGEE. The length of the CDR3 is 16 residues. V lost 0 bases and J lost 4, with 13 bases in between. The chain's CDR3 is CASSVVPTGRNEKLFF. In DNA form, the CDR3 reads TGTGCCAGCAGCGTAGTACCCACAGGCCGTAATGAAAAACTGTTTTTT.

The J gene is TRBJ1-4, the V gene TRBV7-9; TRBD1 matches 9 bases. The CDR3 sequence is 12 residues long. After removal of 9 bases from V and 8 bases from J, the junction contained 4 bases not matched to a gene. Germline V lookup: CDR1 SEHNR, CDR2 FQNEAQ (reference sequence). The chain's CDR3 is CASNTGGEKLFF. CDR3 coding DNA: TGTGCCAGTAATACAGGGGGCGAAAAACTGTTTTTT. The whole variable domain, remainder taken from reference TRBV7-9 and TRBJ1-4, is DTGVSQNPRHKITKRGQNVTFRCDPISEHNRLYWYRQTLGQGPEFLTYFQNEAQLEKSRLLSDRFSAERPKGSFSTLEIQRTEQGDSAMYLCASNTGGEKLFFGSGTQLSVL.

The J gene is TRBJ1-1, the V gene TRBV29-1; no firm D call. CDR3 length: 15 amino acids. Trimming stripped 2 bases from V and 0 bases from J, with 13 bases between. Germline assignment: CDR1 SQVTM and CDR2 ANQGSEA. The CDR3 nucleotides read TGCAGCGTTGAACCGGGGAACTATATGAACACTGAAGCTTTCTTT. Protein sequence: CSVEPGNYMNTEAFF.

The chain uses TRBV5-4 and TRBJ2-6, with D possibly being TRBD2 (5 bases). Germline-derived CDR1 and CDR2 are SGHNT and YYREEE (reference sequence). CDR3 size: 16 residues. V was trimmed by 1 base and J by 0 bases, leaving 8 bases between them. CDR3 nucleotide sequence: TGTGCCAGCAGCTTGCTGGGGAGCTCTGGGGCCAACGTCCTGACTTTC. This codes for CASSLLGSSGANVLTF.

This rearrangement joins TRBV16 to TRBJ2-2, with D perhaps TRBD1 (6 bases). The V gene's germline CDR1 is KGHSY and CDR2 FQNENV. The germline V and J ends were trimmed by 3 bases and 0 bases, with 17 bases remaining between them. The CDR3 length is 18 residues. In DNA form, the CDR3 reads TGTGCCAGCAGCCAGTTAAGGGGGACAAATGCGAACACCGGGGAGCTGTTTTTT. Residues: CASSQLRGTNANTGELFF.

The chain uses TRBV5-4 and TRBJ2-1; 16 bases align to TRBD2. Germline values: CDR1 SGHNT, CDR2 YYREEE (reference sequence). After removal of 4 bases from V and 9 bases from J, the junction contained 7 bases not matched to a gene. This CDR3 spans 16 amino acids. CDR3 sequence reads: CASSGGLAGGPGEQFF. The CDR3, as DNA: TGTGCCAGCAGCGGGGGACTAGCGGGAGGGCCGGGTGAGCAGTTCTTC.

This clone was detected once. This chain connects TRBV5-4 to TRBJ2-3; the D gene is possibly TRBD1 (6 bases). The CDR3 extends over 16 amino acids. Germline V gives CDR1 SGHNT, CDR2 YYREEE (reference sequence). Between the trimmed V and J ends, which lost 4 bases and 3 bases, there was a span of 18 bases. In nucleotides, the CDR3 is TGTGCCAGCAGCCACCGGACAGATCCTCTAACAGATACGCAGTATTTT. This translates into CASSHRTDPLTDTQYF.

The V gene is TRBV5-4, the J gene TRBJ2-3; D might be TRBD2 (7 bases). The CDR3 contains 16 residues. Trimming took off 6 bases at V and 4 bases at J, with 21 bases between the two ends. Per the germline V gene, CDR1 is SGHNT and CDR2 is YYREEE (reference sequence). For the CDR3, the DNA is TGTGCCAGCACCCACACAGATGGGAGGGGGGCAGATACGCAGTATTTT. It yields the protein CASTHTDGRGADTQYF. The whole variable domain, filled in from reference TRBV5-4 and TRBJ2-3, reads ETGVTQSPTHLIKTRGQQVTLRCSSQSGHNTVSWYQQALGQGPQFIFQYYREEENGRGNFPPRFSGLQFPNYSSELNVNALELDDSALYLCASTHTDGRGADTQYFGPGTRLTVL.

Only one count was recorded for this clone. The chain joins TRBV28 to TRBJ1-6; D is possibly TRBD1 (6 bases). CDR1 and CDR2 (germline): MDHEN, SYDVKM. The V end lost 6 bases, the J end lost 0 bases, and 15 bases lay between the germline ends. The CDR3 contains 17 residues. The CDR3 spells CASRLGTGISYNSPLHF. CDR3 nucleotides: TGTGCCAGCAGATTGGGAACAGGGATCTCCTATAATTCACCCCTCCACTTT.

There are many counts of this clone. Distinct nucleotide sequences in the sample also encode this CDR3. The chain joins TRBV19 to TRBJ1-1, with D perhaps matching TRBD1 (5 bases). This CDR3 is 13 amino acids long. Germline lookup yields CDR1 LNHDA and CDR2 SQIVND (reference sequence). Trimming left V 5 bases short and J 0 bases short, with 7 bases between. The CDR3 sequence: CASSSGLNTEAFF. The CDR3 DNA is TGTGCCAGTAGTTCAGGGTTGAACACTGAAGCTTTCTTT.

The chain has TRBV6-5 and TRBJ1-2, with 7 bases identical to TRBD1. The CDR3 has 14 residues. The ends lost 0 bases at V and 7 bases at J; junction bases unmatched: 5. CDR1 is MNHEY, CDR2 SVGAGI, per germline. The CDR3 sequence: CASSYSPTGPGYTF. CDR3 nucleotide sequence: TGTGCCAGCAGTTACTCTCCGACAGGGCCTGGCTACACCTTC.

This chain joins TRBV2 and TRBJ1-1; D uncertain. Germline CDR1 is SNHLY and CDR2 is FYNNEI. Trimming stripped 4 bases from V and 1 base from J, with 10 bases between. The CDR3 spans 14 residues. CDR3 amino acids: CASSGPSGNTEAFF. CDR3 DNA sequence: TGTGCCAGCAGTGGCCCCTCGGGGAACACTGAAGCTTTCTTT.